These 10 T cell receptor beta chains were sequenced from one sample in a study of human T cells and chemical hapten exposure. Sample time point: pre-sensitization, week 0. Treatment specified: therapeutic diphenylcyclopropenone sensitization with weekly scalp DPC. MiXCR, applied by TCRdb to the RACE reads, yields one record per CDR3 protein. The sample holds more than 300,000 distinct CDR3 sequences, roughly 4.6% seen once. The sequencing here drew on whole blood, taken in connection with sensitization to the hapten diphenylcyclopropenone (DPC). These receptors originate from a woman aged 45-60 years with alopecia areata. Some clones in this sample may be carry-over from other donors' samples.

This clonotype was observed at least ten times. The chain has TRBV10-3 and TRBJ2-2; D may be TRBD2 (6 bases). Germline V gene data show CDR1 as ENHRY and CDR2 as SYGVKD. The CDR3 is made up of 13 amino acids. Trimming shortened V by 11 bases and J by 4 bases, and 14 bases separated the two germline ends. DNA for the CDR3: TGTGCCTCCAGCGGGTCTCCCACCGGGGAGCTGTTTTTT. It codes for CASSGSPTGELFF.

This clonotype was seen at least ten times. The chain links TRBV20-1 to TRBJ2-1, with 7 bases that match TRBD2. CDR3 length equals 13 residues. The germline CDR1 and CDR2 sequences are DFQATT and SNEGSKA (reference sequence). The trim removed 5 bases at V and 3 bases at J, leaving 4 bases unmatched. The CDR3 here is CSAAGDFYNEQFF. The DNA for the CDR3 is TGCAGTGCTGCGGGGGATTTCTACAATGAGCAGTTCTTC.

This clonotype was observed at least ten times. This chain uses TRBV5-5 with TRBJ1-2; no clear D. V gave up 2 bases and J gave up 3 bases, with 11 bases separating them. Germline CDR1 and CDR2: SGHKS and YYEKEE (reference sequence). CDR3 size: 14 residues. As DNA, the CDR3 is TGTGCCAGCAGCTTCGCCCTCAGCTACTATGGCTACACCTTC. This gives the protein CASSFALSYYGYTF.

The table lists this clonotype with many counts. The chain is built from TRBV5-1 and TRBJ2-4; TRBD1 matches at 7 bases. V dropped 4 bases and J dropped 9; count of bases not matched to a gene: 10. Germline values: CDR1 SGHRS, CDR2 YFSETQ. This CDR3 has 14 amino acids. CDR3 coding DNA: TGCGCCAGCAGCCCTCTGACAGGGTCTGGCATTCAGTACTTC. It is translated as CASSPLTGSGIQYF.

This clonotype appeared many times. The chain carries TRBV2 and TRBJ2-1; D gene uncertain. The CDR3 is made up of 12 amino acids. Trimming removed 3 bases at V and 7 bases at J, with 7 bases between. The germline V gene encodes CDR1 SNHLY and CDR2 FYNNEI. The CDR3 DNA reads TGTGCCAGCAGTGAGAGGCGGAATGAGCAGTTCTTC. Translated, it gives CASSERRNEQFF.

The chain uses TRBV18 and TRBJ2-3; 9 bases map to TRBD2. CDR3 length equals 15 residues. J lost 7 bases, V lost 2 bases, and 7 bases had no gene match. In germline, CDR1 is KGHSH, CDR2 LQKENI. The CDR3 loop reads CASSPTSGLPNTQYF. CDR3 DNA sequence: TGTGCCAGCTCACCAACTAGCGGGTTGCCAAATACGCAGTATTTT.

The chain employs TRBV10-3 and TRBJ1-1; 9 positions agree with TRBD1. Germline V gene data show CDR1 as ENHRY and CDR2 as SYGVKD. This CDR3 spans 16 amino acids. V shed 2 bases and J 4 bases; nucleotides not matched to a gene: 8. The CDR3 nucleotides are TGTGCCATCAGTGAGGTGCGTGTGGACAGGGGCACTGAAGCTTTCTTT. This codes for CAISEVRVDRGTEAFF.

The chain links TRBV7-9 to TRBJ2-5; weak D call: TRBD2 (6 bases). Trimming pared 4 bases from V and 5 bases from J, leaving 17 bases between. Germline V CDR1 and CDR2: SEHNR, FQNEAQ (reference sequence). The CDR3 length is 15 residues. The CDR3 DNA follows: TGTGCCAGCAGCTCCCGGGACTCTCCATCGGAGACCCAGTACTTC. It codes for CASSSRDSPSETQYF.

This sequence joins TRBV14 and TRBJ1-5; D call uncertain. The CDR3 loop spans 12 amino acids. V lost 3 bases to trimming and J lost 9 bases, with 9 bases between them. The germline V gene encodes CDR1 SGHDN and CDR2 FVKESK. The CDR3 here is CASSHPAGPQHF. DNA for the CDR3: TGTGCCAGCAGCCACCCGGCGGGGCCCCAGCATTTT.

The J gene is TRBJ1-1, the V gene TRBV27; the D is unclear. V dropped 6 bases and J dropped 2 bases, with 10 bases sitting between them. The CDR3 loop spans 13 amino acids. The V gene's germline CDR1 is MNHEY and CDR2 SMNVEV (reference sequence). This chain's CDR3 is CASSLGYNTEAFF. In DNA, the CDR3 is TGTGCCAGCAGCCTAGGGTATAACACTGAAGCTTTCTTT.